Presented here are 16 T cell receptor beta chains from one specimen sequenced in a study of blood T cells in healthy people across ages. Combining a sample-barcoded 5' primer with a J-beta primer mix, a second PCR ran for roughly 7 to 11 cycles. From the 5' RACE reads, TCRdb called clonotypes with MiXCR, one entry per CDR3 protein. Seen here are about 1.4 million distinct CDR3 sequences, 59% observed once, and the top ten hold 6.7%. Sequenced input: blood. Receptor source: a man in his late teens or twenties in good health.

The CDR3 reads CASSQDSPASRPWNSPLHF. DNA for the CDR3: TGCGCCAGCAGCCAAGATTCTCCAGCCTCGAGGCCGTGGAATTCACCCCTCCACTTT. The rearrangement links TRBV4-3 to TRBJ1-6; D is uncertain. Germline values: CDR1 LGHNA, CDR2 YSLEER. This CDR3 has 19 amino acids. V gave up 0 bases and J gave up 7 bases, with 22 bases separating them.

The chain has TRBV19 and TRBJ2-1; 11 positions match TRBD2. CDR3 size: 16 residues. V dropped 2 bases and J dropped 9; count of bases not matched to a gene: 9. Germline V gene lookup returns CDR1 LNHDA and CDR2 SQIVND (reference sequence). Written as DNA, the CDR3 is TGTGCCAGTAGTATAATCGTAGTAGCGGGAGGGGCTGAGCAGTTCTTC. Residues: CASSIIVVAGGAEQFF.

This chain connects TRBV29-1 to TRBJ1-3; D not certain. The CDR3 runs to 14 residues. Trimming shortened V by 7 bases and J by 0 bases, and 13 bases separated the two germline ends. Germline CDR1 is SQVTM and CDR2 is ANQGSEA. CDR3 bases: TGCAGCGCCGATGTAAGTGGCTCTGGAAACACCATATATTTT. It encodes CSADVSGSGNTIYF.

The chain recombines TRBV6-2 or TRBV6-3 with TRBJ1-1; the D gene is possibly TRBD1 (5 bases). The length of the CDR3 is 15 residues. In germline, CDR1 is MNHEY, CDR2 SVGEGT. The ends were cut back, 0 bases at V and 6 bases at J, with 14 bases in the middle. This chain's CDR3 is CASSYSARGESEAFF. In DNA, the CDR3 is TGTGCCAGCAGTTACTCGGCACGGGGGGAGTCTGAAGCTTTCTTT.

V and J are TRBV10-3 and TRBJ1-1, with D hard to call. V gave up 10 bases and J gave up 6 bases, with 12 bases separating them. CDR3 length: 11 amino acids. In germline, CDR1 is ENHRY, CDR2 SYGVKD. CDR3 in amino acids: CANGLGSEAFF. The CDR3 DNA sequence: TGTGCCAACGGACTCGGGTCTGAAGCTTTCTTT.

This clonotype was seen more than once but under ten times. The gene calls are TRBV5-5 and TRBJ2-7, with a weak D call TRBD2 (5 bases). The CDR3 runs 14 residues. V was clipped by 4 bases and J by 1 base, with 12 bases between them. CDR1 is SGHKS and CDR2 is YYEKEE in the germline V gene (reference sequence). The CDR3 region is CASSQTGISYEQYF. The CDR3 DNA reads TGTGCCAGCAGCCAAACCGGGATTTCCTACGAGCAGTACTTC.

This chain connects TRBV27 to TRBJ1-2; D is uncertain. CDR3 length: 16 amino acids. V lost 1 base and J lost 4, with 16 bases in between. The germline V gene has CDR1 MNHEY and CDR2 SMNVEV (reference sequence). As DNA, the CDR3 is TGTGCCAGCAGTTTATATTGGGGTAGTAATCGCTATGGCTACACCTTC. Residues: CASSLYWGSNRYGYTF.

The chain employs TRBV4-1 and TRBJ2-6; D is unresolved. The V gene lost 5 bases and the J gene lost 2 bases, with 7 bases spanning the gap. This CDR3 has 14 amino acids. From germline, CDR1 is MGHRA and CDR2 YSYEKL. CDR3: CASSVNPGANVLTF. CDR3 nucleotide sequence: TGCGCCAGCAGCGTGAACCCTGGGGCCAACGTCCTGACTTTC.

This clonotype showed up just a few times. The CDR3: CSAAGLGEEQFF. CDR3 DNA: TGCAGTGCCGCGGGACTTGGGGAGGAGCAGTTCTTC. This chain joins TRBV20-1 and TRBJ2-1, with TRBD2 as a possible D gene (6 bases). Germline loops: CDR1 DFQATT, CDR2 SNEGSKA (reference sequence). V shed 6 bases and J shed 10 bases, with 16 bases lying between them. CDR3 size: 12 residues.

This chain connects TRBV20-1 to TRBJ2-7; TRBD2 matches at 14 bases. J lost 3 bases, V lost 5 bases, and 6 bases had no gene match. There are 15 residues in the CDR3. The V gene's germline CDR1 is DFQATT and CDR2 SNEGSKA (reference sequence). The CDR3 sequence: CSAATGTSGSYEQYF. Written as DNA, the CDR3 is TGCAGTGCTGCAACCGGGACTAGCGGGAGCTACGAGCAGTACTTC.

The chain has TRBV29-1 and TRBJ2-4; 7 bases are a match to TRBD1. V trimming: 7 bases; J trimming: 1 base; junction bases outside the gene matches: 7. The CDR3 sequence is 14 residues long. Germline assignment: CDR1 SQVTM and CDR2 ANQGSEA. CDR3: CSAATGFAKNIQYF. The CDR3 nucleotides are TGCAGCGCCGCGACAGGGTTTGCCAAAAACATTCAGTACTTC.

This clonotype has more than one count but fewer than ten. This chain links TRBV7-9 with TRBJ2-7; weak D call: TRBD2 (5 bases). Germline assignment: CDR1 SEHNR and CDR2 FQNEAQ (reference sequence). The CDR3 has 14 residues. V lost 5 bases to trimming and J lost 2 bases, with 13 bases between them. The CDR3 is CASSPSRGTYEQYF. The CDR3 DNA follows: TGTGCCAGCAGCCCAAGTCGGGGAACCTACGAGCAGTACTTC.

The chain uses TRBV4-1 and TRBJ2-7, with a tentative D call TRBD1 (6 bases). CDR1 MGHRA and CDR2 YSYEKL come from the germline V gene. Trimming removed 1 base at V and 1 base at J, with 17 bases between. The CDR3 runs 17 residues. The CDR3 nucleotides read TGCGCCAGCAGCCAAGGGGGGTGGGCAAGGGGGTCCTACGAGCAGTACTTC. Translated: CASSQGGWARGSYEQYF.

The genes are TRBV7-9 and TRBJ2-7; D is perhaps TRBD1 (6 bases). The CDR3 is made up of 13 amino acids. V lost 1 base and J lost 3, with 7 bases in between. The V gene's germline CDR1 is SEHNR and CDR2 FQNEAQ (reference sequence). The CDR3 here is CASSLGDNYEQYF. CDR3 bases: TGTGCCAGCAGCTTAGGGGACAACTACGAGCAGTACTTC.

The chain couples TRBV27 to TRBJ1-1, with D hard to call. Germline lookup yields CDR1 MNHEY and CDR2 SMNVEV (reference sequence). This CDR3 region has 17 residues. Deletions cut 5 bases from V and 1 base from J, with 20 bases between. CDR3 coding DNA: TGTGCCAGCAGTCCGAATTTGGCCGGGGTTGAGAACACTGAAGCTTTCTTT. Encoded protein: CASSPNLAGVENTEAFF.

The chain carries TRBV7-2 and TRBJ2-7; D possibly corresponds to TRBD2 (5 bases). CDR3 length equals 15 residues. V was pared by 5 bases and J by 0 bases, with 14 bases between. The germline gives CDR1 SGHTA, CDR2 FQGNSA. The CDR3 DNA reads as TGTGCCAGCAGCCGACGTTTAGGGAGCTCCTACGAGCAGTACTTC. Encoded protein: CASSRRLGSSYEQYF. The full variable domain, rest sourced from reference TRBV7-2 and TRBJ2-7, is GAGVSQSPSNKVTEKGKDVELRCDPISGHTALYWYRQSLGQGLEFLIYFQGNSAPDKSGLPSDRFSAERTGGSVSTLTIQRTQQEDSAVYLCASSRRLGSSYEQYFGPGTRLTVT.